This entry describes one T cell receptor beta chain. What it binds is unknown. This CDR3 has 16 amino acids. The germline V gene has CDR1 SGHVS and CDR2 FQNEAQ. TRB cDNA libraries were made by UMI-labeled 5' RACE. Each CDR3 protein gets one entry in TCRdb, which reprocessed the 5' RACE reads and gives no DNA. Its table records over 95,000 distinct CDR3 sequences. This entry comes from a study of CXCR3-negative and CXCR3-positive naive CD8 T cells. The wider study: TRB reads totalled about 150 million, about 1.5 +/- 0.3 million per library.

Overall study results and limits: The TRB CDR3s that CXCR3-positive naive cells carried were more hydrophobic than those of CXCR3-negative naive cells.

The material sequenced was naive CXCR3+ CD8+ T cells from blood. Subset of the sample: CD45RO-CCR7+CD27+CD95- naive CD8+ T cells expressing CXCR3 (TNR3+). The V and J genes are TRBV7-8 and TRBJ1-1; as DNA is missing, the TRBD1 call by TCRdb cannot be tested. The sequence was collected from a human donor in good health. Some clones in this sample may be carry-over from other donors' samples. Here the CDR3 reads CASSSEQGASGTEAFF.